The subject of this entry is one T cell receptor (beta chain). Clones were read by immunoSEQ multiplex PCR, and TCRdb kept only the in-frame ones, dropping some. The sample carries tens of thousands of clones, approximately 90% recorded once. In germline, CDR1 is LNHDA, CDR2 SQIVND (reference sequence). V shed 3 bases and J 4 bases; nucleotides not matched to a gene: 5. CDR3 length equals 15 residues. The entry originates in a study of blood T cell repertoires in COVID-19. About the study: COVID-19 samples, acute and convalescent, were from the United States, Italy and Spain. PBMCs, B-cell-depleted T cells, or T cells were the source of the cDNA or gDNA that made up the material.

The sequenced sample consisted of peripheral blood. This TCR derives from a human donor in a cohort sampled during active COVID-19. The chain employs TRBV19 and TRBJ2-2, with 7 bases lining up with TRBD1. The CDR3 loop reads CASSIGYRGTGELFF. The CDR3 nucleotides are TGTGCCAGTAGTATTGGGTACAGGGGCACCGGGGAGCTGTTTTTT.